This paragraph covers one T cell receptor gamma chain sequence. Its target is unknown. Thymocytes were sorted as CD3+ TCRVdelta1+ TCRVdelta2- after alphabeta T cell depletion. Vdelta1+ thymocyte sorts reached between about 97% and 99.6% purity. The CDR3 covers 15 residues. Germline V gene lookup returns CDR1 VTNTFY and CDR2 YDVSTARD (reference sequence). V shed 3 bases and J 5 bases; nucleotides not matched to a gene: 9. RNA was extracted from the cells and then reverse transcribed. CDR3 amplicons came from multiplex PCR with pooled V-gene forward and constant-region reverse primers. TCRdb re-called the multiplex PCR reads through CATT. The sample carries about 36,000 gamma-chain clones, 20% recorded once. The data belong to a study of Vδ1+ human thymocytes. Study findings and constraints: In the thymus, TRG and TRD repertoires looked highly polyclonal with Gaussian CDR3 lengths. Despite high sort purity, around 19% of thymic T cell receptor delta sequences were Vdelta2.

This rearrangement joins TRGV3 to TRGJP2. Sequenced material: Vdelta1+ gamma-delta thymocytes from the thymus. The sample's subset: FACS-sorted CD3+ TCRalphabeta- TCRVdelta1+ TCRVdelta2- thymocytes. This clonotype was obtained from a girl in the first two years of life who had congenital heart surgery. The CDR3 loop reads CATWDSWGSDWIKTF. In nucleotides, the CDR3 is TGTGCCACCTGGGACTCCTGGGGGAGTGATTGGATCAAGACGTTT.